This TCR beta chain was sequenced during a study of T cell repertoires in cytomegalovirus infection. The wider study: As its CMV epitopes, the study selected recently identified HLA-C-restricted and well-studied HLA-B-restricted targets. Signatures in public TCR beta sequences pointed to both CMV infection and matching HLA type.

Notes on this clonotype: Its antigen is undetermined.

TCRdb reprocessed the reads via MiXCR and lists one record per CDR3 protein. The sample includes roughly 500,000 distinct CDR3 sequences, approximately 46% of them seen just once. General study points: The cumulative frequency of public TCR beta families identified carriers of CMV plus the relevant HLA. The ex vivo response was dominated by HLA-C-restricted CMV-specific TCR beta clonotypes.

The TCR was taken from a human donor in good health (CMV status not recorded). Some clones in this sample may be carry-over from other donors' samples. The specimen was cultured PBMCs, collected from culture after CMV antigen stimulation.

In DNA, the CDR3 is TGTGCCAGCAGTTTCCGGACAGGGGCCAGAGGGACCCAGTACTTC. This codes for CASSFRTGARGTQYF. This rearrangement joins TRBV6-1 to TRBJ2-5, with 9 bases identical to TRBD1. CDR3 length: 15 amino acids. J gave up 7 bases and V 5 bases, and 11 bases lay outside the gene matches. Germline V gene data show CDR1 as MNHNS and CDR2 as SASEGT.